This paragraph reports one T cell receptor beta chain. Its antigen is unidentified. The data originate from a study of Ad26.COV2.S vaccination and SARS-CoV-2 variants. Study conclusions and caveats: Non-spike TCR breadth showed similarity between vaccine and placebo recipients. Estimates derived from TCR breadth and depth analyses may have underestimated total T cell responses.

The protocol was immunoSEQ multiplex PCR, while the TCRdb copy is restricted to in-frame clones and leaves out a portion. The profile shows roughly 700,000 clones, 89% of them singletons. Germline assignment: CDR1 LNHDA and CDR2 SQIVND (reference sequence). J gave up 0 bases and V 4 bases, and 9 bases lay outside the gene matches. The CDR3 sequence is 17 residues long. The treatment denotes: around 19 received Ad26.COV2.S at low or high dose, single or two shots; a few received placebo; per-sample allocation not given. Samples came from day 63 after the first vaccine or placebo injection. The origin of this receptor is a person aged 18-60 years who received the Ad26.COV2.S COVID-19 vaccine or a placebo. Source: peripheral blood, taken in a trial of Ad26.COV2.S vaccine versus placebo. The rearrangement uses TRBV19 and TRBJ2-3; the match to TRBD1 covers 8 bases. CDR3 coding DNA: TGTGCCAGTAGTACCTACCTACAGGGGGTGAGCACAGATACGCAGTATTTT. Its protein product is CASSTYLQGVSTDTQYF.